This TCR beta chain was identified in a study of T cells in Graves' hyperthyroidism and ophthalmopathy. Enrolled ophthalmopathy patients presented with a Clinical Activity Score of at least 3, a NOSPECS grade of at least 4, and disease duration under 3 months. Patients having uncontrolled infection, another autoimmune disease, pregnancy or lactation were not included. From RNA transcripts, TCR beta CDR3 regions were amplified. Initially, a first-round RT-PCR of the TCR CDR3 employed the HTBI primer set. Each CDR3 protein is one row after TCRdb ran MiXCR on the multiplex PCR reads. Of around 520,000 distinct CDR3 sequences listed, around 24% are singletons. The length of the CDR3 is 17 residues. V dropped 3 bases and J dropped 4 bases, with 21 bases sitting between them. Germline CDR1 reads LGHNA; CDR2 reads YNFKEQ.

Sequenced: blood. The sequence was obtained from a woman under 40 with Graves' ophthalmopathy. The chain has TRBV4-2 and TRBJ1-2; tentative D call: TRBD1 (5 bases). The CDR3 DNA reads TGTGCCAGCAGCCACCCTACCGGGCCAGGGCAGGGCTATGGCTACACCTTC. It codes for CASSHPTGPGQGYGYTF.